A selection of T cell receptor beta chains follows, all from one sample in a study of blood T cells in healthy people across ages. TCRdb re-called the 5' RACE reads through MiXCR, storing one row per CDR3 protein. The repertoire holds over a million distinct CDR3 sequences, with roughly two fifths as singletons. The material sequenced was blood. These receptors were obtained from a woman aged 18-35 years in good health. The CDR3 runs from the conserved cysteine through the conserved F or W. Each record gives: D gene, V gene, J gene, clone size, CDR3 DNA, CDR3 protein. A D gene is named only where the DNA matches it firmly. Where a row states a size, it is once, few, many or the class of an expanded clone; other rows omit it.

.,TRBV19,TRBJ2-1,.,TGTGCCAGTAAAGGAGCCCCAGGCTCATTATACAATGAGCAGTTCTTC,CASKGAPGSLYNEQFF
TRBD1,TRBV4-3,TRBJ1-2,few,TGCGCCAGCAGCCACCTGGACAGGCCCCACACCTTC,CASSHLDRPHTF
.,TRBV7-2,TRBJ2-3,.,TGTGCCAGCAGCTGGCTAGTTTCAGATACGCAGTATTTT,CASSWLVSDTQYF
.,TRBV9,TRBJ2-7,many,TGTGCCAGCAGCGGTTTGCGGACTCCCAACGAGCAGTACTTC,CASSGLRTPNEQYF
.,TRBV29-1,TRBJ1-1,.,TGCAGCGTTGAAGGGGGTAAGGATACGAGTGAAGCTTTCTTT,CSVEGGKDTSEAFF
.,TRBV29-1,TRBJ2-2,once,TGCAGCGTGAGCCCCGGGGCCCTGAACACCGGGGAGCTGTTTTTT,CSVSPGALNTGELFF
TRBD2,TRBV29-1,TRBJ2-5,.,TGCAGCGTTGACTATAGCGGGAGTGCAGAGGAGACCCAGTACTTC,CSVDYSGSAEETQYF
.,TRBV11-2,TRBJ1-1,.,TGTGCCAGCAACCTGGCTAGGATGGCTGAAGCTTTCTTT,CASNLARMAEAFF
TRBD1,TRBV5-1,TRBJ2-5,few,TGCGCCAGCAGCAACCACAGGGGCTCAGAAGAGACCCAGTACTTC,CASSNHRGSEETQYF
.,TRBV25-1,TRBJ1-4,few,TGTGCCAGCAGCCGCCCCCATGCAACTAATGAAAAACTGTTTTTT,CASSRPHATNEKLFF